This paragraph reports one T cell receptor (beta chain). The target antigen is unknown. These data come from a study of OX40 agonist ivuxolimab in advanced cancers. Study details: Each dose-escalation patient presented with hepatocellular carcinoma, melanoma, renal cell or head and neck cancer.

Study outcomes and limitations: Expanded clones tended on average to be more numerous among CD8+ T cells than CD4+. Researchers did not determine the expanded peripheral T cells' antigen specificity. Both blood CD4+ and CD8+ T cells showed clonal growth by week 6 at 0.1 to 3.0 mg/kg.

Only in-frame clones appear in the TCRdb table, and some are missing; sequencing was by immunoSEQ multiplex PCR. The sample holds about 46,000 clones; over 75% are singletons and the top ten take just under 5%. V was clipped by 5 bases and J by 1 base, with 18 bases between them. The CDR3 consists of 15 residues. Germline V gene lookup returns CDR1 SQVTM and CDR2 ANQGSEA. This sequence was found in an adult with an advanced solid tumor such as melanoma, head and neck, liver or kidney cancer. Here the sequenced sample was CD4+ or CD8+ T cells sorted from blood, taken in a trial of the OX40 agonist ivuxolimab. The genes are TRBV29-1 and TRBJ2-7; possibly TRBD1 for D (6 bases). In DNA form, the CDR3 reads TGCAGCGTTTTAACCGACTGGGGGCTGTCCTACGAGCAGTACTTC. Its protein product is CSVLTDWGLSYEQYF.